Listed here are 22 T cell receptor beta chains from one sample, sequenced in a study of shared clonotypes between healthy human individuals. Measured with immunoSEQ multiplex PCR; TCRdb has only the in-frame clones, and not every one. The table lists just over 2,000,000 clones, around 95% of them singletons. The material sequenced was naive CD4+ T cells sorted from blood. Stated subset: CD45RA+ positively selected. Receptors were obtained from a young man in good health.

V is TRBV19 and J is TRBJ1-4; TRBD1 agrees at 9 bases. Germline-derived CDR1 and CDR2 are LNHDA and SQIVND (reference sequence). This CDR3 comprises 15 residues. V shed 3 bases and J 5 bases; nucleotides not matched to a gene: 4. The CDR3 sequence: CASSISGQGNEKLFF. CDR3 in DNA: TGTGCCAGTAGTATTTCCGGACAGGGGAATGAAAAACTGTTTTTT.

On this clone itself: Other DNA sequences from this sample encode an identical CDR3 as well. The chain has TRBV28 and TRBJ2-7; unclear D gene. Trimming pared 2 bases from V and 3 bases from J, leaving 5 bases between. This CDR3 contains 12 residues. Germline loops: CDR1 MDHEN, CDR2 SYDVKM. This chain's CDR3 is CASSLDRYEQYF. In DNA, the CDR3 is TGTGCCAGCAGTTTAGACCGCTACGAGCAGTACTTC.

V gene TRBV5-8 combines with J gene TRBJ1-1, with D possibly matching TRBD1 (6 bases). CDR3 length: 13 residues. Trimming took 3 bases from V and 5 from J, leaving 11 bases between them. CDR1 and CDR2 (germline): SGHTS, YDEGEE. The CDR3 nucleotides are TGTGCCAGCAGCTCCACAGGGTTTACTGAAGCTTTCTTT. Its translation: CASSSTGFTEAFF.

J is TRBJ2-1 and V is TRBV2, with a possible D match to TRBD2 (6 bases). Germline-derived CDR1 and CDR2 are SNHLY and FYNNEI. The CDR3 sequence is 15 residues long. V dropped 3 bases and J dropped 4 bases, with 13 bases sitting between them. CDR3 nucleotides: TGTGCCAGCAGTGATTGGTCTAGCGCTTACAATGAGCAGTTCTTC. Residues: CASSDWSSAYNEQFF.

This CDR3 reads CASSRISGDTQYF. The CDR3 bases are TGCGCCAGCAGTCGCATCAGTGGAGATACGCAGTATTTT. This chain uses TRBV5-1 with TRBJ2-3; D call uncertain. The germline V gene has CDR1 SGHRS and CDR2 YFSETQ. Trimming stripped 5 bases from V and 5 bases from J, with 12 bases between. This CDR3 region has 13 residues.

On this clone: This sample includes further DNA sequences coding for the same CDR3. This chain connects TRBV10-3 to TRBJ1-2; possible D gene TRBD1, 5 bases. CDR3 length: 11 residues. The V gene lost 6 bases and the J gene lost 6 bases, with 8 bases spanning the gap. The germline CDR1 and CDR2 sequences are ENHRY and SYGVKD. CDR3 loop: CAISGGDGYTF. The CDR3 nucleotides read TGTGCCATCAGCGGGGGGGATGGCTACACCTTC.

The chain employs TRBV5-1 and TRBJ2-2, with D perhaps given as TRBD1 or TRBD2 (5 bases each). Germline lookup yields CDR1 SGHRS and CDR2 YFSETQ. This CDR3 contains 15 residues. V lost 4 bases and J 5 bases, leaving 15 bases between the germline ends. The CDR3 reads CASSKDTGGTGELFF. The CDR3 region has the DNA TGCGCCAGCAGCAAGGACACCGGAGGAACCGGGGAGCTGTTTTTT.

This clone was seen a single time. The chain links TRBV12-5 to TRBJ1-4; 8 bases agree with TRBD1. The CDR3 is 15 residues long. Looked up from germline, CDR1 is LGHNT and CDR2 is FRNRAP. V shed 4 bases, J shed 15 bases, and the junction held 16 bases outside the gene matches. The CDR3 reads CASGSDRVLTERLFF. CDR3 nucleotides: TGTGCTAGTGGTTCGGACAGGGTTCTAACTGAAAGATTGTTTTTT.

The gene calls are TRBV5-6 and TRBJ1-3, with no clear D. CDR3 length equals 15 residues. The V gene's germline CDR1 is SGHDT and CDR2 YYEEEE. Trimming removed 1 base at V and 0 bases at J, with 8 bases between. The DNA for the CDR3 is TGTGCCAGCAGCTTGCTGGGGAGCTCTGGAAACACCATATATTTT. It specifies CASSLLGSSGNTIYF.

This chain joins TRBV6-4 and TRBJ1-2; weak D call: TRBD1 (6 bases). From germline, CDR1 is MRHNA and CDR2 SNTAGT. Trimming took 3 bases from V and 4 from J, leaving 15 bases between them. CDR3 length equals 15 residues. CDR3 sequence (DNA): TGTGCCAGCAGTGATGCACACCGGGACACCTATGGCTACACCTTC. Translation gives CASSDAHRDTYGYTF.

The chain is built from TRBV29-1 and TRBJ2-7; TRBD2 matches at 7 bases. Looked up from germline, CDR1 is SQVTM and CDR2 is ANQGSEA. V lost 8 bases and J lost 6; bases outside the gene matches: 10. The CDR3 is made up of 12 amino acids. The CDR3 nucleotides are TGCAGCTCCCAGGGAGGGGTTGGCGAGCAGTACTTC. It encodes CSSQGGVGEQYF.

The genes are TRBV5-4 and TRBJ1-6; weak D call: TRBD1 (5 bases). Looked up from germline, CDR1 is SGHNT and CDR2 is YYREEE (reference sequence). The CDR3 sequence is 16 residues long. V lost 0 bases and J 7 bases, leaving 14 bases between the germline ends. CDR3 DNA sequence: TGTGCCAGCAGCTTGGGAGGTCCAACAGGAAATTCACCCCTCCACTTT. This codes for CASSLGGPTGNSPLHF.

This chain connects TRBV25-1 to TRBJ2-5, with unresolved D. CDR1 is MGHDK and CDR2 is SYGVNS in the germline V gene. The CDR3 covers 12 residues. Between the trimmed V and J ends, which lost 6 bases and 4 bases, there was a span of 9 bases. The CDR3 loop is CASRGPGETQYF. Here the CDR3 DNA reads TGTGCCAGCAGGGGTCCGGGAGAGACCCAGTACTTC.

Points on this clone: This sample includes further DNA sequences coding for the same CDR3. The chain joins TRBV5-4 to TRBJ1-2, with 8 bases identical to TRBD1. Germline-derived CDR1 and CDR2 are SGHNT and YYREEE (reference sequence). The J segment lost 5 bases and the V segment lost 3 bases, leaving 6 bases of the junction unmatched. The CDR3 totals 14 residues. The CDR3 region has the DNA TGTGCCAGCAGCTCCGGACAGGGTACATATGGCTACACCTTC. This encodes CASSSGQGTYGYTF.

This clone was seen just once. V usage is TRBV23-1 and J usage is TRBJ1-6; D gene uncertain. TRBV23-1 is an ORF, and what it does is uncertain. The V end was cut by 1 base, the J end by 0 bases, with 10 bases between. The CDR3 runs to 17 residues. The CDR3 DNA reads TGCGCCAGCAGTCAATTCTACACCAGCTCCTATAATTCACCCCTCCACTTT. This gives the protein CASSQFYTSSYNSPLHF.

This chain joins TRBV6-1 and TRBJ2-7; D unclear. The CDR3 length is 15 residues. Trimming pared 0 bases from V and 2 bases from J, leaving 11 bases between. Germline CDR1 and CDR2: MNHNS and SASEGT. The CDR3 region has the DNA TGTGCCAGCAGTGAAGCAGGAGCATACACCTACGAGCAGTACTTC. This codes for CASSEAGAYTYEQYF.

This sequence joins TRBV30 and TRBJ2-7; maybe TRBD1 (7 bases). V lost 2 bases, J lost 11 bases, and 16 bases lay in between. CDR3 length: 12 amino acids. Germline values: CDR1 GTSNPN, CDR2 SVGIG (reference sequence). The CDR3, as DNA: TGTGCCTGGAGTCAAGGGGGCGGGACGGAGTACTTC. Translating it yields CAWSQGGGTEYF.

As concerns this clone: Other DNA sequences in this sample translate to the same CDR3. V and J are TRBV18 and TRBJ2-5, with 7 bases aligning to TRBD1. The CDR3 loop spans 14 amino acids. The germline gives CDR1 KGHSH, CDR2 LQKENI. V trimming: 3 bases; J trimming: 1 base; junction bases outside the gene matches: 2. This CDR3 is CASSPYRGQETQYF. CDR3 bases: TGTGCCAGCTCACCTTACAGGGGCCAAGAGACCCAGTACTTC. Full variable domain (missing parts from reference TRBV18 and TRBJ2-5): NAGVMQNPRHLVRRRGQEARLRCSPMKGHSHVYWYRQLPEEGLKFMVYLQKENIIDESGMPKERFSAEFPKEGPSILRIQQVVRGDSAAYFCASSPYRGQETQYFGPGTRLLVL.

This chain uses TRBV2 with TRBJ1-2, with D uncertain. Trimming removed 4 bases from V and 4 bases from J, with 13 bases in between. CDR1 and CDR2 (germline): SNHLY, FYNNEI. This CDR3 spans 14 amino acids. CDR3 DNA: TGTGCCAGCAGTGGGGGTTCAAGCTTCTATGGCTACACCTTC. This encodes CASSGGSSFYGYTF.

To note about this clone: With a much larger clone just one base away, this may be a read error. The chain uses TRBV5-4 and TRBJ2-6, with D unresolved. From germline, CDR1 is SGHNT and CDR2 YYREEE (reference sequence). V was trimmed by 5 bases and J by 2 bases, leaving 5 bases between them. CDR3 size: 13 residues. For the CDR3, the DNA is TGTGCCAGCAGGAGTACTGGGGCCAACGTCCTGACTTTC. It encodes CASRSTGANVLTF.

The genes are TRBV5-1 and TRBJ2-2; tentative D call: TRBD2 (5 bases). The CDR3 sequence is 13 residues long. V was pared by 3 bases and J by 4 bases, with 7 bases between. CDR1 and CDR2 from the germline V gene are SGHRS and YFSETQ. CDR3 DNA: TGCGCCAGCAGCTCCCTAGCCACCGGGGAGCTGTTTTTT. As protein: CASSSLATGELFF.

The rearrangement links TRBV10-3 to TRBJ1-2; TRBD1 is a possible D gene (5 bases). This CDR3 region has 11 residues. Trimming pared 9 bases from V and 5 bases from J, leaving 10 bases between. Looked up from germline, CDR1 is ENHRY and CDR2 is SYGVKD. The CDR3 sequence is CAIQGLYGYTF. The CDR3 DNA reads TGTGCCATTCAGGGACTTTATGGCTACACCTTC.